These 26 T cell receptor beta chains came from one sample sequenced in a study of tumor-infiltrating lymphocytes in primary liver carcinoma. In addition to blood RNA drawn from unsorted whole blood, germline DNA was extracted. Using a constant-region primer together with ProtoScript II reverse transcriptase, TCR beta cDNA was made from roughly 520 ng of total RNA. Construction of TCR beta libraries relied on three successive nested multiplex PCR rounds employing slightly modified ARM-PCR. The first two PCR rounds, roughly 11 cycles each, used TRBV1-TRBV30 forward primers and a C-beta reverse primer. From the multiplex PCR reads, TCRdb called clonotypes with MiXCR, one entry per CDR3 protein. The sample comprises 330,000 or so distinct CDR3 sequences, about 65% of which are singletons, and roughly 6.5% rests with the top ten. Sequencing used peripheral blood. The receptors stem from a man between 40 and 49 years old with primary liver carcinoma and hepatitis B virus infection.

The CDR3 loop reads CASSFGQFHETQYF. The CDR3 bases are TGTGCCAGCAGCTTTGGACAGTTCCATGAGACCCAGTACTTC. The chain employs TRBV5-6 and TRBJ2-5, with a possible D match to TRBD1 (6 bases). CDR1 SGHDT and CDR2 YYEEEE come from the germline V gene. This CDR3 has 14 amino acids. Trimming removed 2 bases from V and 5 bases from J, with 13 bases in between.

Details on this clonotype: Since a much larger clone is just one base distant, this may be a read error. The chain recombines TRBV6-9 with TRBJ2-7, with D perhaps matching TRBD2 (6 bases). The germline V and J ends were trimmed by 8 bases and 6 bases, with 23 bases remaining between them. The CDR3 is 15 amino acids. CDR1 and CDR2 (germline): MNHGY, SVAAGI. DNA for the CDR3: TGTGCCAGCGCTTTAGCAGCGGGCGTGGAAGGCGAGCAGTACTTC. Its translation is CASALAAGVEGEQYF.

This clonotype occurred many times. The chain uses TRBV10-3 and TRBJ2-7; TRBD1 matches at 7 bases. Germline V gene data show CDR1 as ENHRY and CDR2 as SYGVKD. This CDR3 is built from 14 residues. J lost 9 bases, V lost 0 bases, and 8 bases had no gene match. The CDR3 is CAISESRPPGGQYF. The CDR3 DNA sequence: TGTGCCATCAGTGAGTCGAGGCCGCCAGGGGGGCAGTACTTC.

The chain has TRBV13 and TRBJ2-3; TRBD2 aligns across 10 bases. The CDR3 is 15 residues long. Germline CDR1 is PRHDT and CDR2 is FYEKMQ (reference sequence). V was clipped by 5 bases and J by 4 bases; unmatched bases: 6. The chain's CDR3 is CASSQRTSGSDTQYF. CDR3 coding DNA: TGTGCCAGCAGCCAACGGACTAGCGGATCAGATACGCAGTATTTT. Filled out from reference TRBV13 and TRBJ2-3, the complete variable domain reads AAGVIQSPRHLIKEKRETATLKCYPIPRHDTVYWYQQGPGQDPQFLISFYEKMQSDKGSIPDRFSAQQFSDYHSELNMSSLELGDSALYFCASSQRTSGSDTQYFGPGTRLTVL.

Concerning this clonotype: This CDR3 fails to terminate in the conserved phenylalanine or tryptophan, so it likely reflects a read error. V usage is TRBV11-2 and J usage is TRBJ2-1; D gene ambiguous. The germline CDR1 and CDR2 sequences are SGHAT and FQNNGV. The CDR3 consists of 13 residues. Here the CDR3 reads CASSETEYNEQFL. The CDR3 nucleotides are TGTGCCAGCAGCGAAACAGAGTATAATGAACAGTTCCTC.

About this clonotype itself: A clone one base away is much larger, so this may be a read error. V usage is TRBV4-1 and J usage is TRBJ1-2, with 9 positions matching TRBD1. In germline, CDR1 is MGHRA, CDR2 YSYEKL. With 1 base clipped from V and 8 bases from J, the junction kept 8 bases outside the gene matches. The CDR3 consists of 15 residues. The CDR3 coding sequence is TGCGCCAGCAGCCAAGTCCTAAACAGGGGGCTAGGCTACACCTTC. This codes for CASSQVLNRGLGYTF.

Details on this clonotype: A much bigger clone sits one base away, suggesting this may be a read error. The chain links TRBV5-5 to TRBJ1-5; D is undetermined. The CDR3 is 15 amino acids. CDR1 SGHKS and CDR2 YYEKEE come from the germline V gene (reference sequence). V dropped 4 bases and J dropped 0 bases, with 11 bases sitting between them. DNA for the CDR3: TGTGCCAGCAGCCCACATGGAAATAGCAATCAGCCCCAGCATTTT. It specifies CASSPHGNSNQPQHF. Full variable domain (missing parts from reference TRBV5-5 and TRBJ1-5): DAGVTQSPTHLIKTRGQQVTLRCSPISGHKSVSWYQQVLGQGPQFIFQYYEKEERGRGNFPDRFSARQFPNYSSELNVNALLLGDSALYLCASSPHGNSNQPQHFGDGTRLSIL.

Comment on this clonotype: A junction end diverges from the germline sequence, so it may reflect a read error. The gene calls are TRBV11-1 and TRBJ2-1; 7 nucleotides line up with TRBD2. The germline CDR1 and CDR2 sequences are SGHAT and FQDESV (reference sequence). The CDR3 loop spans 15 amino acids. The CDR3 DNA sequence: TGTGCCAGCAGGTTAGCTAGCGGAAAGACAAATGAGCCGTTCTTC. It translates to CASRLASGKTNEPFF.

The gene calls are TRBV5-4 and TRBJ2-3; 10 bases match TRBD1. Trimming at V came to 4 bases and at J to 1 base, leaving 6 bases not matched to a gene. Germline-derived CDR1 and CDR2 are SGHNT and YYREEE (reference sequence). This CDR3 contains 16 residues. CDR3 DNA: TGTGCCAGCAGCGTTGCCGGGACAGGGGGCACAGATACGCAGTATTTT. It is translated as CASSVAGTGGTDTQYF.

As for this clonotype: This could be a read error, since a much larger clone is one nucleotide away. The chain uses TRBV6-2 or TRBV6-3 and TRBJ1-5; TRBD1 might be the D (5 bases). CDR1 is MNHEY and CDR2 is SVGEGT in the germline V gene. The V end lost 5 bases, the J end lost 4 bases, and 27 bases lay between the germline ends. The CDR3 covers 19 residues. The CDR3 DNA follows: TGTGCCAGCAGTCACAGCGTCAGGGAGAGGGCGGCTTTGAATCAGCCCCAGCATTTT. It specifies CASSHSVRERAALNQPQHF.

This clonotype was seen more than once but under ten times. This chain connects TRBV10-2 to TRBJ2-1; 8 bases align to TRBD2. With 7 bases clipped from V and 5 bases from J, the junction kept 7 bases outside the gene matches. Germline lookup yields CDR1 WSHSY and CDR2 SAAADI. The CDR3 extends over 14 amino acids. In nucleotides, the CDR3 is TGCGCCAGCACCGGACTAGCACGTCACAATGAGCAGTTCTTC. It encodes CASTGLARHNEQFF.

To note about this clonotype: An end of the junction does not agree with germline; a read error may underlie this. This sequence joins TRBV6-1 and TRBJ2-7; D unresolved. Germline-derived CDR1 and CDR2 are MNHNS and SASEGT. The CDR3 runs 14 residues. CDR3 sequence: CANSEYVGFYEQYF. The CDR3 DNA reads as TGTGCCAACAGTGAATATGTCGGCTTCTACGAGCAGTACTTC.

CDR3 DNA sequence: TGTGCCTGGAGCAATACAGCCTTCAATCAGCCCCAGCATTTT. Its protein is CAWSNTAFNQPQHF. V gene TRBV30 combines with J gene TRBJ1-5; D not certain. V was clipped by 3 bases and J by 3 bases, with 12 bases between them. CDR1 is GTSNPN, CDR2 SVGIG, per germline (reference sequence). The CDR3 runs to 14 residues.

This chain links TRBV24-1 with TRBJ2-2; 10 bases are a match to TRBD1. Per germline, CDR1 KGHDR and CDR2 SFDVKD. The CDR3 is 15 amino acids. CDR3 nucleotide sequence: TGTGCACCCAGACCGGGACAGGGGTACACCGGGGAGCTGTTTTTT. Encoded protein: CAPRPGQGYTGELFF.

The chain couples TRBV11-3 to TRBJ2-1; D call uncertain. The V gene's germline CDR1 is SGHNT and CDR2 YENEEA. Trimming shortened V by 7 bases and J by 6 bases, and 10 bases separated the two germline ends. The CDR3 runs to 12 residues. This CDR3 is CASIPQCNEQFF. The CDR3 coding sequence is TGTGCCAGCATCCCACAGTGCAATGAGCAGTTCTTC.

Details on this clonotype: A read error may explain this, as a much larger clone is one base away. This sequence joins TRBV6-2 or TRBV6-3 and TRBJ2-5; the match to TRBD1 covers 7 bases. This CDR3 has 15 amino acids. The V gene's germline CDR1 is MNHEY and CDR2 SVGEGT. V gave up 5 bases and J gave up 0 bases; unmatched junction bases: 6. CDR3 sequence: CASSLQGPYQETQYF. The CDR3 nucleotides are TGTGCCAGCAGTCTACAGGGGCCGTACCAAGAGACCCAGTACTTC.

A word on this clonotype: The junction departs from germline at one end; a sequencing error may be responsible. The genes are TRBV4-1 and TRBJ1-2, with D unresolved. CDR3 size: 13 residues. The germline V gene encodes CDR1 MGHRA and CDR2 YSYEKL. CDR3 sequence: CASSQDWAYGYAF. The CDR3 region has the DNA TGCGCTAGCAGCCAAGATTGGGCCTATGGCTACGCCTTC.

CDR3 in amino acids: CASSLEVGELFF. The CDR3 DNA is TGTGCCAGCAGCTTAGAGGTCGGGGAGCTGTTTTTT. The chain combines TRBV7-2 with TRBJ2-2; D is uncertain. Germline values: CDR1 SGHTA, CDR2 FQGNSA. The CDR3 is 12 amino acids. The ends were cut back, 1 base at V and 7 bases at J, with 4 bases in the middle.

As concerns this clonotype: The conserved phenylalanine or tryptophan is not found at the CDR3 terminus, so this likely reflects a read error. The chain carries TRBV28 and TRBJ2-5; the D is unclear. CDR1 is MDHEN, CDR2 SYDVKM, per germline. The germline V and J ends were trimmed by 0 bases and 5 bases, with 10 bases remaining between them. CDR3 length: 14 amino acids. This CDR3 is CASSLWARMETQYI. The CDR3 DNA reads as TGTGCCAGCAGTTTATGGGCGCGGATGGAGACCCAGTACATC.

Comments on this clonotype: A much larger clonotype is one base distant, so this may be a read error. This rearrangement joins TRBV6-6 to TRBJ2-7; perhaps TRBD1 as D (6 bases). The V gene lost 0 bases and the J gene lost 3 bases, with 12 bases spanning the gap. Germline-derived CDR1 and CDR2 are MNHNY and SVGAGI (reference sequence). The CDR3 is 15 residues long. CDR3 protein: CASSYSLDRYYEQYF. CDR3 nucleotide sequence: TGTGCCAGCAGTTACTCCCTGGACAGATACTACGAGCAGTACTTC.

In its sample, this clonotype was seen a few times. The chain combines TRBV5-6 with TRBJ1-1, with D unresolved. V was clipped by 4 bases and J by 3 bases, with 10 bases between them. CDR1 SGHDT and CDR2 YYEEEE come from the germline V gene. The CDR3 has 13 amino acids. CDR3 sequence: CASSLRRDTEAFF. The CDR3, as DNA: TGTGCCAGCAGCCTACGGAGGGACACTGAAGCTTTCTTT.

Details on this clonotype: Relative to the germline gene, one junction end is altered; a read error may explain this. This chain links TRBV12-3 or TRBV12-4 with TRBJ1-5, with D perhaps TRBD1 (5 bases). This CDR3 has 13 residues. The CDR3 DNA follows: TGTGCCAACAGTAGGGGCAAAGGCCAGCCCCAGCATTTT. Amino acids: CANSRGKGQPQHF.

Points on this clonotype: Given a much more abundant clone one base away, this may be a read error. The CDR3: CSVDQRGGRTTEAFF. In DNA, the CDR3 is TGCAGCGTTGACCAAAGAGGGGGTCGGACCACTGAAGCTTTCTTT. This sequence joins TRBV29-1 and TRBJ1-1, with D maybe TRBD1 (6 bases). CDR1 and CDR2 (germline): SQVTM, ANQGSEA. The CDR3 is 15 amino acids. Between the trimmed V and J ends, which lost 3 bases and 4 bases, there was a span of 18 bases.

This clonotype was seen ten or more times. The chain couples TRBV6-5 to TRBJ2-2; 9 nucleotides agree with TRBD2. The CDR3 extends over 15 amino acids. V dropped 4 bases and J dropped 7; count of bases not matched to a gene: 7. Looked up from germline, CDR1 is MNHEY and CDR2 is SVGAGI. For the CDR3, the DNA is TGTGCCAGCAGTTTCCTTAGCGGGAGCGGCGGGGAGCTGTTTTTT. It encodes CASSFLSGSGGELFF.

As regards this clonotype: One base away lies a much larger clone, so this may be a sequencing read error. The chain recombines TRBV6-5 with TRBJ1-3, with 7 bases lining up with TRBD1. The V and J ends lost 5 bases and 3 bases, in that order; junction bases with no gene match: 7. CDR3 length equals 15 residues. Germline lookup yields CDR1 MNHEY and CDR2 SVGAGI. CDR3: CASSQPNRGGNTIYF. CDR3 coding DNA: TGTGCCAGCAGTCAACCGAACAGGGGTGGAAACACCATATATTTT.

In its sample, this clonotype was seen once. One junction end does not reproduce the germline sequence, and a read error may be involved. V usage is TRBV12-3 or TRBV12-4 and J usage is TRBJ2-1; possible D gene TRBD1, 6 bases. The CDR3 totals 15 residues. CDR3 amino acids: CASGLMGNRDNEQLF. Here the CDR3 DNA reads TGTGCCAGCGGTTTAATGGGGAATCGGGACAATGAGCAGCTCTTC.